This TCR beta chain was retrieved from a study of blood T cell repertoires in COVID-19. Study-level background: The United States, Italy and Spain supplied acute and convalescent COVID-19 samples. In each case, the material was cDNA or gDNA derived from T cells, B-cell-depleted T cells, or PBMCs.

This clone was recorded once. Per the original methods: Quantification of nucleated cells was approximated via reference gene primer amplification. The data were produced by immunoSEQ multiplex PCR, yet TCRdb's version contains in-frame clones alone and is incomplete. Clone size and the V and J calls come from that table; the DNA yielded D and trimming. The table records around 250,000 clones, roughly 86% of them present only once. The V segment lost 4 bases and the J segment 1 base; nucleotides outside the gene matches: 5. This CDR3 is 15 amino acids long. The V gene's germline CDR1 is SGHRS and CDR2 YFSETQ.

The source material was peripheral blood. The clonotype originates from a man aged 18 to 35 with active or convalescent COVID-19. The gene calls are TRBV5-1 and TRBJ1-1, with 9 bases identical to TRBD1. The CDR3 DNA sequence: TGCGCCAGCAGCCCCCGACAGGGGGAGAACACTGAAGCTTTCTTT. Amino acid sequence: CASSPRQGENTEAFF.